What follows are 28 T cell receptor beta chains derived from one specimen sequenced in a study of blood T cell repertoires in COVID-19. Method: immunoSEQ multiplex PCR; TCRdb's copy keeps in-frame clones and lacks some. The repertoire holds around 250,000 clones, with around 84% as singletons. The source material was peripheral blood. All receptors come from a woman aged 40 to 50 who had recovered from COVID-19.

This clone was recorded at least ten times. The chain carries TRBV19 and TRBJ2-2; D gene ambiguous. In germline, CDR1 is LNHDA, CDR2 SQIVND (reference sequence). Trimming stripped 4 bases from V and 3 bases from J, with 3 bases between. The CDR3 contains 12 residues. The CDR3: CASSTDTGELFF. In DNA, the CDR3 is TGTGCCAGTAGTACGGACACCGGGGAGCTGTTTTTT.

This chain links TRBV6-5 with TRBJ2-1, with unresolved D. The CDR3 length is 15 residues. V was trimmed by 5 bases and J by 0 bases, leaving 11 bases between them. Germline CDR1 and CDR2: MNHEY and SVGAGI. The chain's CDR3 is CASSTPVSSYNEQFF. The CDR3 nucleotides read TGTGCCAGCAGTACTCCGGTGAGCTCCTACAATGAGCAGTTCTTC.

The chain joins TRBV28 to TRBJ1-5, with a weak D call TRBD1 (5 bases). Trimming shortened V by 6 bases and J by 0 bases, and 21 bases separated the two germline ends. Germline V CDR1 and CDR2: MDHEN, SYDVKM. The CDR3 has 18 residues. Here the CDR3 reads CASSGGGFQGYSNQPQHF. The DNA for the CDR3 is TGTGCCAGCAGCGGGGGGGGATTTCAGGGATATAGCAATCAGCCCCAGCATTTT.

The genes are TRBV5-1 and TRBJ2-3; perhaps TRBD1 as D (8 bases). There are 16 residues in the CDR3. V was clipped by 4 bases and J by 3 bases, with 18 bases between them. Germline V gene sequence: CDR1 SGHRS, CDR2 YFSETQ. The CDR3 reads CASSREGQGGTDTQYF. As DNA, the CDR3 is TGCGCCAGCAGCAGAGAAGGACAGGGAGGGACAGATACGCAGTATTTT.

The chain joins TRBV6-6 to TRBJ1-5, with no clear D. CDR1 and CDR2 (germline): MNHNY, SVGAGI (reference sequence). The V end lost 1 base, the J end lost 0 bases, and 4 bases lay between the germline ends. This CDR3 region has 14 residues. This chain's CDR3 is CASSYWSSNQPQHF. The CDR3 DNA sequence: TGTGCCAGCAGTTACTGGAGTAGCAATCAGCCCCAGCATTTT.

The V gene is TRBV28, the J gene TRBJ2-5; TRBD2 matches at 11 bases. V was pared by 6 bases and J by 6 bases, with 6 bases of the junction left unmatched. Germline-derived CDR1 and CDR2 are MDHEN and SYDVKM. The length of the CDR3 is 14 residues. Written as DNA, the CDR3 is TGTGCCAGCAGCCCGACTAGCGGGGTGAAGACCCAGTACTTC. Protein sequence: CASSPTSGVKTQYF.

This rearrangement joins TRBV6-5 to TRBJ1-3; no firm D call. The V gene lost 2 bases and the J gene lost 0 bases, with 8 bases spanning the gap. Per germline, CDR1 MNHEY and CDR2 SVGAGI. The CDR3 sequence is 15 residues long. CDR3 residues: CASSYAQSSGNTIYF. The CDR3 coding sequence is TGTGCCAGCAGTTACGCACAGTCCTCTGGAAACACCATATATTTT.

The chain combines TRBV18 with TRBJ1-2; no clear D gene. From germline, CDR1 is KGHSH and CDR2 LQKENI. The CDR3 totals 16 residues. The V end was cut by 4 bases, the J end by 1 base, with 16 bases between. The CDR3 DNA reads TGTGCCAGCTCACTCGGTTCTAGTATGTTTAACTATGGCTACACCTTC. Translated: CASSLGSSMFNYGYTF.

The gene calls are TRBV18 and TRBJ1-6; TRBD1 aligns across 8 bases. CDR3 length: 16 amino acids. Germline V gene lookup returns CDR1 KGHSH and CDR2 LQKENI. V dropped 3 bases and J dropped 9; count of bases not matched to a gene: 10. CDR3 amino acids: CASSPSDRAIGSPLHF. The CDR3 region has the DNA TGTGCCAGCTCACCGTCGGACAGGGCGATCGGTTCACCCCTCCACTTT.

This chain joins TRBV10-2 and TRBJ2-6; maybe TRBD1 (5 bases). The length of the CDR3 is 15 residues. Germline values: CDR1 WSHSY, CDR2 SAAADI. V dropped 5 bases and J dropped 2 bases, with 10 bases sitting between them. Here the CDR3 DNA reads TGCGCCAGCAGTCAATCAGGGACTGGGGCCAACGTCCTGACTTTC. The encoded protein is CASSQSGTGANVLTF.

The chain carries TRBV6-1 and TRBJ1-4; 9 bases line up with TRBD1. There are 16 residues in the CDR3. Germline V lookup: CDR1 MNHNS, CDR2 SASEGT. J gave up 4 bases and V 4 bases, and 7 bases lay outside the gene matches. DNA of the CDR3: TGTGCCAGCAGTGGGACAGGGGTCATAATTAATGAAAAACTGTTTTTT. Amino acids: CASSGTGVIINEKLFF.

The rearrangement uses TRBV5-1 and TRBJ2-3; 9 positions match TRBD2. The CDR3 is 17 amino acids. Per the germline V gene, CDR1 is SGHRS and CDR2 is YFSETQ. J lost 3 bases, V lost 0 bases, and 8 bases had no gene match. Here the CDR3 DNA reads TGCGCCAGCAGCTTGGTGCGGGGGGGCCGTCAAACAGATACGCAGTATTTT. It yields the protein CASSLVRGGRQTDTQYF. The full variable domain, in which reference TRBV5-1 and TRBJ2-3 provide the parts outside the CDR3, is KAGVTQTPRYLIKTRGQQVTLSCSPISGHRSVSWYQQTPGQGLQFLFEYFSETQRNKGNFPGRFSGRQFSNSRSEMNVSTLELGDSALYLCASSLVRGGRQTDTQYFGPGTRLTVL.

The rearrangement joins TRBV5-1 to TRBJ2-5; TRBD1 is a possible D gene (5 bases). Germline V CDR1 and CDR2: SGHRS, YFSETQ. This CDR3 has 15 residues. V dropped 4 bases and J dropped 1 base, with 14 bases sitting between them. The CDR3 nucleotides are TGCGCCAGCAGCCCGCGCCAGGGCTCCCAAGAGACCCAGTACTTC. Its protein is CASSPRQGSQETQYF.

Remarks on this clone: A read error may produce the germline difference seen at one junction end. This chain uses TRBV7-2 with TRBJ2-4, with a weak D call TRBD2 (6 bases). Germline CDR1 and CDR2: SGHTA and FQGNSA. The CDR3 is 13 residues long. The CDR3 protein is CASSLWDSQHAHF. In DNA, the CDR3 is TGTGCCAGCAGCTTATGGGACTCTCAGCACGCGCACTTC.

The V gene is TRBV11-3, the J gene TRBJ1-2; no clear D gene. The CDR3 length is 13 residues. Trimming removed 1 base from V and 5 bases from J, with 8 bases in between. Germline CDR1 SGHNT, CDR2 YENEEA. The CDR3 sequence: CASSLGDLYGYTF. CDR3 bases: TGTGCCAGCAGCTTAGGAGACTTATATGGCTACACCTTC.

The gene calls are TRBV7-8 and TRBJ1-1; 10 bases map to TRBD1. J was trimmed by 4 bases and V by 3 bases; bases with no gene match: 2. Germline-derived CDR1 and CDR2 are SGHVS and FQNEAQ. The CDR3 spans 14 residues. The CDR3 bases are TGTGCCAGCAGCTTCGGGACAGGGGTCACTGAAGCTTTCTTT. Translation: CASSFGTGVTEAFF.

This chain joins TRBV5-8 and TRBJ1-1, with D maybe TRBD1 (5 bases). Germline-derived CDR1 and CDR2 are SGHTS and YDEGEE. The CDR3 is 18 amino acids. Trimming took off 2 bases at V and 3 bases at J, with 23 bases between the two ends. In nucleotides, the CDR3 is TGTGCCAGCAGCTTCCCCGGAAGACTAGGGTTGGGGGACACTGAAGCTTTCTTT. The encoded protein is CASSFPGRLGLGDTEAFF. The full variable domain, rest sourced from reference TRBV5-8 and TRBJ1-1, is EAGVTQSPTHLIKTRGQQATLRCSPISGHTSVYWYQQALGLGLQFLLWYDEGEERNRGNFPPRFSGRQFPNYSSELNVNALELEDSALYLCASSFPGRLGLGDTEAFFGQGTRLTVV.

The chain links TRBV5-6 to TRBJ2-1; D is unresolved. V was pared by 4 bases and J by 10 bases, with 9 bases between. The CDR3 totals 11 residues. Germline CDR1 SGHDT, CDR2 YYEEEE. The CDR3 is CASSDFGEQFF. CDR3 nucleotide sequence: TGTGCCAGCAGCGACTTTGGAGAGCAGTTCTTC.

In this sample, this clone turned up a few times. This chain connects TRBV5-1 to TRBJ2-5, with 8 bases fitting TRBD2. CDR1 and CDR2 (germline): SGHRS, YFSETQ. There are 13 residues in the CDR3. With 8 bases clipped from V and 5 bases from J, the junction kept 8 bases outside the gene matches. CDR3 protein: CASKAGVWETQYF. CDR3 nucleotide sequence: TGCGCCAGTAAAGCGGGGGTATGGGAGACCCAGTACTTC.

This clone was counted only a few times. J is TRBJ2-3 and V is TRBV6-4, with D possibly matching TRBD1 (5 bases). V dropped 4 bases and J dropped 4 bases, with 12 bases sitting between them. The CDR3 consists of 14 residues. Germline values: CDR1 MRHNA, CDR2 SNTAGT. CDR3 amino acids: CASSASQGADTQYF. The DNA for the CDR3 is TGTGCCAGCAGTGCCTCGCAAGGGGCAGATACGCAGTATTTT.

J is TRBJ1-1 and V is TRBV18, with 8 bases identical to TRBD1. The CDR3 is 16 amino acids. Trimming at V came to 1 base and at J to 1 base, leaving 5 bases not matched to a gene. Germline V gene lookup returns CDR1 KGHSH and CDR2 LQKENI. Here the CDR3 DNA reads TGTGCCAGCTCACCACTTGACAGGGGTTCGAACACTGAAGCTTTCTTT. Protein: CASSPLDRGSNTEAFF.

V gene TRBV5-1 combines with J gene TRBJ2-2; 9 nucleotides match TRBD1. V was clipped by 5 bases and J by 3 bases; unmatched bases: 11. Germline-derived CDR1 and CDR2 are SGHRS and YFSETQ. There are 17 residues in the CDR3. This chain's CDR3 is CASSSFPTGGDTGELFF. CDR3 in DNA: TGCGCCAGCAGTTCCTTTCCGACAGGGGGGGACACCGGGGAGCTGTTTTTT.

The V and J genes are TRBV5-1 and TRBJ2-6; D gene uncertain. Germline V lookup: CDR1 SGHRS, CDR2 YFSETQ. The V end was cut by 1 base, the J end by 3 bases, with 8 bases between. This CDR3 region has 15 residues. The CDR3 protein is CASSLFDFGANVLTF. The DNA for the CDR3 is TGCGCCAGCAGCTTGTTCGACTTTGGGGCCAACGTCCTGACTTTC. Combining the CDR3 with reference TRBV5-1 and TRBJ2-6 gives the whole variable domain KAGVTQTPRYLIKTRGQQVTLSCSPISGHRSVSWYQQTPGQGLQFLFEYFSETQRNKGNFPGRFSGRQFSNSRSEMNVSTLELGDSALYLCASSLFDFGANVLTFGAGSRLTVL.

This chain uses TRBV10-3 with TRBJ2-2; a weak D match, TRBD2 (5 bases). Germline CDR1 and CDR2: ENHRY and SYGVKD. This CDR3 spans 17 amino acids. V was cut by 9 bases and J by 4 bases, with 24 bases left in between. For the CDR3, the DNA is TGTGCCATAACAGACTTTAGGGCTAGCAGAGGCACCGGGGAGCTGTTTTTT. Protein product: CAITDFRASRGTGELFF.

The genes are TRBV4-2 and TRBJ2-2, with 8 bases lining up with TRBD2. Germline CDR1 is LGHNA and CDR2 is YNFKEQ. The CDR3 totals 14 residues. V was clipped by 5 bases and J by 5 bases; unmatched bases: 4. This chain's CDR3 is CASSWSGSTGELFF. The CDR3 DNA reads as TGTGCCAGCAGCTGGAGCGGGAGTACCGGGGAGCTGTTTTTT.

The rearrangement uses TRBV19 and TRBJ2-7, with a weak D call TRBD1 (5 bases). V lost 3 bases and J lost 6, with 15 bases in between. Germline V gives CDR1 LNHDA, CDR2 SQIVND (reference sequence). The CDR3 sequence is 14 residues long. The DNA of the CDR3 is TGTGCCAGTAGTATGGGCAGGGATCTTAGCGAGCAGTACTTC. Translation: CASSMGRDLSEQYF. The variable domain in full, with the rest retrieved from reference TRBV19 and TRBJ2-7, is DGGITQSPKYLFRKEGQNVTLSCEQNLNHDAMYWYRQDPGQGLRLIYYSQIVNDFQKGDIAEGYSVSREKKESFPLTVTSAQKNPTAFYLCASSMGRDLSEQYFGPGTRLTVT.

This CDR3 is CASSAQPGQGQETQYF. In DNA, the CDR3 is TGCGCCAGCAGCGCTCAACCGGGACAGGGGCAAGAGACCCAGTACTTC. The chain recombines TRBV5-1 with TRBJ2-5; 10 positions match TRBD1. The junction had 8 bases not matched to a gene; V was cut back by 4 bases and J by 2 bases. The CDR3 extends over 16 amino acids. CDR1 SGHRS and CDR2 YFSETQ come from the germline V gene.

The chain carries TRBV5-4 and TRBJ2-5; 10 bases fit TRBD2. Germline values: CDR1 SGHNT, CDR2 YYREEE (reference sequence). The ends lost 4 bases at V and 3 bases at J; junction bases unmatched: 3. The CDR3 consists of 14 residues. The DNA of the CDR3 is TGTGCCAGCAGCACAGGACTAGCGGAAGAGACCCAGTACTTC. Its protein is CASSTGLAEETQYF.